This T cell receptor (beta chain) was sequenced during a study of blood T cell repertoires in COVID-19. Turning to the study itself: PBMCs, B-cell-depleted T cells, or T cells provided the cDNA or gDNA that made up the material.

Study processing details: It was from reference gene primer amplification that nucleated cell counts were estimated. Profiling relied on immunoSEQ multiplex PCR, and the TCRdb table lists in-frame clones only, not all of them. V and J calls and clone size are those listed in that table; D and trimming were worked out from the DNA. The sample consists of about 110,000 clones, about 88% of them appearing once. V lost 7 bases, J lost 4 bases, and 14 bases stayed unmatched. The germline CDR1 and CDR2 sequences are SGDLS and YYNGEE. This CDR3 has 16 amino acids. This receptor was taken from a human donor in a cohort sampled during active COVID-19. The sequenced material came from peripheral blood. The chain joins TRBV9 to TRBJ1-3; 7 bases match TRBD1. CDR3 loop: CASSSQGVWGGNTIYF. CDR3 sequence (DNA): TGTGCCAGCTCCTCCCAGGGGGTCTGGGGCGGAAACACCATATATTTT.